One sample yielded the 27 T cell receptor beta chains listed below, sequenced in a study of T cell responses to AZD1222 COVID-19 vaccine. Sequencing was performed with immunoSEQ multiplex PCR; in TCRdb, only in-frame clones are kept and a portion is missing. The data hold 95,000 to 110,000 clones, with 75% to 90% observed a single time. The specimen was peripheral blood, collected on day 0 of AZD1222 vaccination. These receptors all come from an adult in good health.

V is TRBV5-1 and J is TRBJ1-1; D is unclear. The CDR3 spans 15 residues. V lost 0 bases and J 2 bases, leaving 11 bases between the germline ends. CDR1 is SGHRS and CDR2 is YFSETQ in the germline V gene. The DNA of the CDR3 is TGCGCCAGCAGCTTGGGCAGAGGGCCAAACACTGAAGCTTTCTTT. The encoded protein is CASSLGRGPNTEAFF.

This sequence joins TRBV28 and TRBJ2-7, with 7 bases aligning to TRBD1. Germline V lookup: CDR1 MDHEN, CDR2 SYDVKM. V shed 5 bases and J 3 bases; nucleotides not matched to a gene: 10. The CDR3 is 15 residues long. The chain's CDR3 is CASSPQGGRSYEQYF. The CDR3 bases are TGTGCCAGCAGTCCGCAAGGGGGCAGAAGCTACGAGCAGTACTTC.

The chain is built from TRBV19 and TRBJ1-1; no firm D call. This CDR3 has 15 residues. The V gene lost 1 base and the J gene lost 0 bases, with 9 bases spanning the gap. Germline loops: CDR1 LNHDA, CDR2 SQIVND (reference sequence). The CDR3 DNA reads TGTGCCAGTAGTATAGGTCACAGATTGAACACTGAAGCTTTCTTT. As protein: CASSIGHRLNTEAFF. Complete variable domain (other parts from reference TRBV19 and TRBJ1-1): DGGITQSPKYLFRKEGQNVTLSCEQNLNHDAMYWYRQDPGQGLRLIYYSQIVNDFQKGDIAEGYSVSREKKESFPLTVTSAQKNPTAFYLCASSIGHRLNTEAFFGQGTRLTVV.

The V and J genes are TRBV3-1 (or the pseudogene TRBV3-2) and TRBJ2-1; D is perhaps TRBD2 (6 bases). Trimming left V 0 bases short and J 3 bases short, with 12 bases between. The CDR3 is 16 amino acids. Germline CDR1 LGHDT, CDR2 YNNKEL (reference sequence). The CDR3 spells CASSQDPTSLYNEQFF. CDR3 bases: TGTGCCAGCAGCCAAGATCCGACTAGTCTCTACAATGAGCAGTTCTTC.

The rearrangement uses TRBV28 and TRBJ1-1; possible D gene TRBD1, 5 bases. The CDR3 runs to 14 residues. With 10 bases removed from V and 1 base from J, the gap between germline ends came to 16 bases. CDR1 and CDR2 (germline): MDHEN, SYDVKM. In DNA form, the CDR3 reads TGTGCCACGTTCCCGTGGGGGACGAACACTGAAGCTTTCTTT. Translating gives CATFPWGTNTEAFF.

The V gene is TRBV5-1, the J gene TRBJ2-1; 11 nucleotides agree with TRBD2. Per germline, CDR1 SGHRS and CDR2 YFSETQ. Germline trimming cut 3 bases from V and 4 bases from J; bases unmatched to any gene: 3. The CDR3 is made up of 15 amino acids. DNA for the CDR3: TGCGCCAGCAGCTATACTAGCGGGGGATACAATGAGCAGTTCTTC. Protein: CASSYTSGGYNEQFF.

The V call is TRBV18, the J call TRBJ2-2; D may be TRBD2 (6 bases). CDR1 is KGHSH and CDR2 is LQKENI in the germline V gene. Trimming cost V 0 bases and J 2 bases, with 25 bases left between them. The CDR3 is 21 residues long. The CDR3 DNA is TGTGCCAGCTCACCACCTCACGGGGGACTCATACGCTATACCAACACCGGGGAGCTGTTTTTT. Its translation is CASSPPHGGLIRYTNTGELFF.

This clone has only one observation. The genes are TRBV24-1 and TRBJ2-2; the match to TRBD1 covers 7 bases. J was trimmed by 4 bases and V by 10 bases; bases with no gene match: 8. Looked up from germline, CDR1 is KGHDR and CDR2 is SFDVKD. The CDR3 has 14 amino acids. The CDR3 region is CATSGQSSTGELFF. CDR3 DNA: TGTGCCACTTCGGGACAGTCTAGCACCGGGGAGCTGTTTTTT.

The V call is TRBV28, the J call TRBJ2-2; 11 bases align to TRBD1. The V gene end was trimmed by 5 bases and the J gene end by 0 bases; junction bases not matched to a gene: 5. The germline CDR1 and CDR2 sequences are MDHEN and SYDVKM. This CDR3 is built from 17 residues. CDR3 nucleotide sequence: TGTGCCAGCAGTCTCTGGGGACAGGGGGCGAACACCGGGGAGCTGTTTTTT. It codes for CASSLWGQGANTGELFF.

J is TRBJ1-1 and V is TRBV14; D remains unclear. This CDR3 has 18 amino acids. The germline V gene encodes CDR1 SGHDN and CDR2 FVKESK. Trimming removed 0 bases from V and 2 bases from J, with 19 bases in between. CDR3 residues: CASSQDGRRSRRNTEAFF. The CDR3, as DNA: TGTGCCAGCAGCCAAGATGGGAGACGGAGCCGGCGAAACACTGAAGCTTTCTTT.

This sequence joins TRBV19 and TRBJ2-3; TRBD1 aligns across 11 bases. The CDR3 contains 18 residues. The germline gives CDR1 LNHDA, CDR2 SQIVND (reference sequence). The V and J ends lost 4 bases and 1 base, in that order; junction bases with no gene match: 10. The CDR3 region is CASSTLSRTGGGTDTQYF. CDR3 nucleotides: TGTGCCAGTAGTACCCTCAGCAGGACAGGGGGCGGCACAGATACGCAGTATTTT.

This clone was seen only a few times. The CDR3 nucleotides read TGTGCCAGCACCCCCGGGCAGGGTGGCTATGGCTACACCTTC. Amino acid sequence: CASTPGQGGYGYTF. The chain carries TRBV6-5 and TRBJ1-2; D is perhaps TRBD1 (5 bases). V was trimmed by 7 bases and J by 4 bases, leaving 16 bases between them. CDR1 and CDR2 (germline): MNHEY, SVGAGI. This CDR3 has 14 amino acids.

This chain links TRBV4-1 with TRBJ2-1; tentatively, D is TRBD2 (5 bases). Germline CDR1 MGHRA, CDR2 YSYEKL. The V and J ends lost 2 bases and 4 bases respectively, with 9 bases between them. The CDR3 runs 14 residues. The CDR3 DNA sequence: TGCGCCAGCAGCCAAATGAGCGGATACAATGAGCAGTTCTTC. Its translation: CASSQMSGYNEQFF.

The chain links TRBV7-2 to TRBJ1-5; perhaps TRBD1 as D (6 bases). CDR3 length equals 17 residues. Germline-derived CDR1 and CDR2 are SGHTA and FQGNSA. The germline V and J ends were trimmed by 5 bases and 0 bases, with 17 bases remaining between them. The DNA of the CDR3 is TGTGCCAGCAGCCGTTACAGGGCTTCGGATAGCAATCAGCCCCAGCATTTT. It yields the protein CASSRYRASDSNQPQHF.

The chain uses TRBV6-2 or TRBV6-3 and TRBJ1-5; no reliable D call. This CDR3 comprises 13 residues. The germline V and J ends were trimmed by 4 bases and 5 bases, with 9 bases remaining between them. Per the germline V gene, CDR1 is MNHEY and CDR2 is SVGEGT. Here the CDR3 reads CASSLGFYQPQHF. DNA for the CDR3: TGTGCCAGCAGTTTGGGGTTTTATCAGCCCCAGCATTTT.

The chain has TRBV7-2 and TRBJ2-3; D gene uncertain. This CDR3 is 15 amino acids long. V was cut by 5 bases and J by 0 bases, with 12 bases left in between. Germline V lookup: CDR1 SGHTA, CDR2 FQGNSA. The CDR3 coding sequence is TGTGCCAGCAGCCCGTCATTAGCTAGCACAGATACGCAGTATTTT. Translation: CASSPSLASTDTQYF.

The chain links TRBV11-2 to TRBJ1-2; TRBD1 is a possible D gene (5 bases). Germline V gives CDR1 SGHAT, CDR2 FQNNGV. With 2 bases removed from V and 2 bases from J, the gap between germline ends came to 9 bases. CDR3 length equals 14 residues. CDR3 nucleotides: TGTGCCAGCAGCTTAACGGACACGAACTATGGCTACACCTTC. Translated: CASSLTDTNYGYTF.

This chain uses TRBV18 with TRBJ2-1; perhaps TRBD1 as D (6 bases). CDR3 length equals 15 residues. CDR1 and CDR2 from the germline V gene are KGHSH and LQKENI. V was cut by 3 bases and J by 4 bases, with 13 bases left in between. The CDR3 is CASSPIRTVYNEQFF. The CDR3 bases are TGTGCCAGCTCACCCATTAGGACAGTTTACAATGAGCAGTTCTTC.

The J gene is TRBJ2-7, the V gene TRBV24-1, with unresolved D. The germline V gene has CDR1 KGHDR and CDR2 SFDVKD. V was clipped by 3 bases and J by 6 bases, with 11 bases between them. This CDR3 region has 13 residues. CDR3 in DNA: TGTGCCACCAGTGATAATACATTTTCCGAGCAGTACTTC. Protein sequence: CATSDNTFSEQYF.

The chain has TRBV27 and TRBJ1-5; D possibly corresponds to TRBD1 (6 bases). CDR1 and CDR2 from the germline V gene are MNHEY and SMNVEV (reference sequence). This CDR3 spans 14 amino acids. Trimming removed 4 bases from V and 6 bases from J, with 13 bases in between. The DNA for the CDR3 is TGTGCCAGCAGTTCCCAGAAAGGGGGTCAGCCCCAGCATTTT. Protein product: CASSSQKGGQPQHF.

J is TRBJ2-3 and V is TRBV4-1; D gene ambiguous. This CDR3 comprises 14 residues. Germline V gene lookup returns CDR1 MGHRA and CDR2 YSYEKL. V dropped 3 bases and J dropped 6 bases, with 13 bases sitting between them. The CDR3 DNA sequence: TGCGCCAGCAGCCATATAAACTCGCTGGATACGCAGTATTTT. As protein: CASSHINSLDTQYF.

CDR3 protein: CASSEGMNTEAFF. DNA of the CDR3: TGTGCCAGCAGTGAAGGAATGAACACTGAAGCTTTCTTT. J is TRBJ1-1 and V is TRBV2; D is unresolved. The V end was cut by 1 base, the J end by 0 bases, with 3 bases between. The CDR3 loop spans 13 amino acids. Germline CDR1 reads SNHLY; CDR2 reads FYNNEI.

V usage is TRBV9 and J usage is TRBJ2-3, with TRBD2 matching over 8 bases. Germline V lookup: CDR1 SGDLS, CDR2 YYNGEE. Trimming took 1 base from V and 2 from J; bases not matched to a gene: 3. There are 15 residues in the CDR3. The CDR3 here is CASSVYGGDTDTQYF. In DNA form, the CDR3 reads TGTGCCAGCAGCGTATACGGGGGGGACACAGATACGCAGTATTTT.

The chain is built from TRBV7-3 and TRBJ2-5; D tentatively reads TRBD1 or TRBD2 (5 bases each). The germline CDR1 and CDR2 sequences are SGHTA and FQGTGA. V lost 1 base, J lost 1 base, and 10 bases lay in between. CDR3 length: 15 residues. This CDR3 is CASSLSVGPQETQYF. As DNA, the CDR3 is TGTGCCAGCAGCTTAAGCGTGGGACCCCAAGAGACCCAGTACTTC.

CDR3 sequence reads: CASSTRNTGELFF. CDR3 nucleotide sequence: TGTGCCAGCTCCACCCGGAACACCGGGGAGCTGTTTTTT. The rearrangement joins TRBV11-3 to TRBJ2-2; D remains unclear. V lost 8 bases and J lost 1, with 8 bases in between. This CDR3 spans 13 amino acids. The V gene's germline CDR1 is SGHNT and CDR2 YENEEA.

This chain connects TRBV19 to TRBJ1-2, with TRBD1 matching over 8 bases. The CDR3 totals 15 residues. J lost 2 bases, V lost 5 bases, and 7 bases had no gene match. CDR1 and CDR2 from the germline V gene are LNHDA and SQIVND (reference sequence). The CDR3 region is CASSVDRGGNYGYTF. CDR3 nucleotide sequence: TGTGCCAGTAGTGTCGACAGGGGAGGGAACTATGGCTACACCTTC.

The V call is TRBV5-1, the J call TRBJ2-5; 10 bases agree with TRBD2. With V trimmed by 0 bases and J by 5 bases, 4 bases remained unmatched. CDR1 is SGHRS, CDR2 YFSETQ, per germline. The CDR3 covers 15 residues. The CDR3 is CASSLGLAGDETQYF. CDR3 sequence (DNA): TGCGCCAGCAGCTTGGGGCTAGCGGGGGACGAGACCCAGTACTTC.